This entry features one T cell receptor beta chain sequence. Using immunoSEQ multiplex PCR, the repertoire was profiled, and TCRdb retains in-frame clones only, with some absent. The sample yields under 100,000 clones, approximately 83% seen once. The sample is drawn from a study of PD-1 blockade in classical Hodgkin lymphoma. Following autologous stem cell transplantation, relapse occurred in every patient, and exposure to brentuximab vedotin varied. V was clipped by 5 bases and J by 4 bases; unmatched bases: 6. CDR1 and CDR2 from the germline V gene are SGHAT and FQDESV (reference sequence). The CDR3 is 14 residues long.

The sequencing used peripheral blood mononuclear cells (PBMCs), collected at baseline. The gene calls are TRBV11-1 and TRBJ1-1, with TRBD1 matching 8 bases. This clonotype originated in a human donor with classical Hodgkin lymphoma. DNA for the CDR3: TGTGCCAGCAGCCCACAGGGGGTGAGCACTGAAGCTTTCTTT. Amino acids: CASSPQGVSTEAFF.